One sample yielded the 27 T cell receptor beta chains listed below, sequenced in a study of molecular identifiers for immune sequencing clone quantification (dated by TCRdb to the late 2010s). The library relied on PCR. Sequencer: NextSeq 500. TCRdb passed the public sequencing reads through fastp at Q25 and MiXCR, retaining productive beta sequences. Duplicate CDR3 protein sequences are folded into a single record with the most common DNA and genes. Here the sample has about half a million distinct CDR3 sequences; under 30% occur a single time. Of the sample, under 0.8% is held by the ten largest clones. Material for sequencing was naive CD8+ T cells from blood, with Jurkat cell RNA spiked in. The cell subset or site label for this specimen denotes: FACS-sorted CD8+CD4-CCR7+CD45RA+ naive T cells. Source of these receptors: a human donor in good health. Some libraries in this study had Jurkat cell RNA spiked in.

This rearrangement joins TRBV19 to TRBJ2-7, with D tentatively TRBD2 (5 bases). The V gene lost 5 bases and the J gene lost 2 bases, with 13 bases spanning the gap. The CDR3 length is 14 residues. The germline gives CDR1 LNHDA, CDR2 SQIVND (reference sequence). CDR3 sequence (DNA): TGTGCCAGTAGTGCCGGAGGAGCCCCCTACGAGCAGTACTTC. Protein product: CASSAGGAPYEQYF. Combining the CDR3 with reference TRBV19 and TRBJ2-7 gives the whole variable domain DGGITQSPKYLFRKEGQNVTLSCEQNLNHDAMYWYRQDPGQGLRLIYYSQIVNDFQKGDIAEGYSVSREKKESFPLTVTSAQKNPTAFYLCASSAGGAPYEQYFGPGTRLTVT.

At least ten counts were recorded for this clonotype. The chain combines TRBV7-2 with TRBJ2-7; a weak D match, TRBD2 (5 bases). Germline lookup yields CDR1 SGHTA and CDR2 FQGNSA. The CDR3 length is 12 residues. The germline V and J ends were trimmed by 6 bases and 6 bases, with 12 bases remaining between them. The CDR3 loop is CASRQLGTEQYF. The CDR3 region has the DNA TGTGCCAGCAGACAACTAGGTACCGAGCAGTACTTC.

This clonotype was found a few times. Here the CDR3 DNA reads TGTGCCACGGAGAAAGGGAGCGGGGGATTCAATGAGCAGTTCTTC. This encodes CATEKGSGGFNEQFF. V gene TRBV19 combines with J gene TRBJ2-1; 8 bases fit TRBD2. V was pared by 10 bases and J by 6 bases, with 14 bases of the junction left unmatched. Germline CDR1 and CDR2: LNHDA and SQIVND (reference sequence). The CDR3 has 15 residues.

This chain connects TRBV29-1 to TRBJ2-5, with 10 bases matching TRBD1. Germline CDR1 SQVTM, CDR2 ANQGSEA. The CDR3 consists of 17 residues. Losses at the gene ends were 3 bases for V and 7 bases for J; bases not matched to a gene: 17. CDR3 in DNA: TGCAGCGTTGAGGGGACAGGGGTCGATCTAGTTATCGGGACCCAGTACTTC. Protein: CSVEGTGVDLVIGTQYF.

This clonotype turned up a few times. The chain joins TRBV20-1 to TRBJ1-1, with D perhaps TRBD1 (5 bases). CDR1 DFQATT and CDR2 SNEGSKA come from the germline V gene (reference sequence). CDR3 length equals 15 residues. V lost 0 bases, J lost 0 bases, and 11 bases lay in between. As DNA, the CDR3 is TGCAGTGCTAGAGAACCGGGACCTCTGAACACTGAAGCTTTCTTT. It specifies CSAREPGPLNTEAFF.

The CDR3 reads CASSQSRGDQPQHF. DNA for the CDR3: TGCGCCAGCAGCCAGTCCAGGGGCGATCAGCCCCAGCATTTT. The rearrangement joins TRBV4-1 to TRBJ1-5; D perhaps matches TRBD1 (6 bases). V was trimmed by 3 bases and J by 5 bases, leaving 11 bases between them. The CDR3 is 14 amino acids. Looked up from germline, CDR1 is MGHRA and CDR2 is YSYEKL.

Regarding this clonotype: This may arise from a read error, as a much more abundant clone is one base away. The chain couples TRBV7-9 to TRBJ2-2; 10 nucleotides line up with TRBD2. This CDR3 contains 16 residues. Per germline, CDR1 SEHNR and CDR2 FQNEAQ (reference sequence). The CDR3 DNA is TGTGCCAGCAGCTCTCTAGCGGGAGAGAACGCCGGGGAGCTGTTTTTT. It encodes CASSSLAGENAGELFF.

This clonotype was counted between two and nine times. The rearrangement links TRBV4-3 to TRBJ1-4; no definite D call. The ends were cut back, 0 bases at V and 4 bases at J, with 6 bases in the middle. Germline CDR1 is LGHNA and CDR2 is YSLEER. The CDR3 is 14 amino acids. The CDR3 coding sequence is TGCGCCAGCAGCCAAGACTCCGGTAATGAAAAACTGTTTTTT. Translation: CASSQDSGNEKLFF.

This clonotype was observed at least ten times. The chain carries TRBV7-2 and TRBJ2-5; 12 nucleotides line up with TRBD2. CDR3 length: 17 amino acids. The V gene's germline CDR1 is SGHTA and CDR2 FQGNSA. Trimming took 1 base from V and 5 from J; bases not matched to a gene: 8. CDR3 amino acids: CASSLGTSGGSLETQYF. CDR3 nucleotides: TGTGCCAGCAGCTTAGGAACTAGCGGGGGGTCGTTGGAGACCCAGTACTTC.

On this clonotype: A much bigger clone sits one base away, suggesting this may be a read error. This chain uses TRBV5-6 with TRBJ1-5; D remains unclear. CDR1 is SGHDT, CDR2 YYEEEE, per germline. CDR3 length equals 14 residues. As DNA, the CDR3 is TGTGCCAGCAGAACCTTTGGCGGCAATCAGCCCCGGCATTTT. Residues: CASRTFGGNQPRHF.

In this sample, this clonotype turned up a few times. The rearrangement links TRBV4-3 to TRBJ2-3, with 10 bases that match TRBD2. J lost 5 bases, V lost 0 bases, and 5 bases had no gene match. This CDR3 has 16 amino acids. Germline V lookup: CDR1 LGHNA, CDR2 YSLEER. DNA of the CDR3: TGCGCCAGCAGCCAAGAGAGCGGGAGGGCTGGAGATACGCAGTATTTT. This sequence encodes CASSQESGRAGDTQYF.

This clonotype was observed at least ten times. This CDR3 reads CSARDEGPSGTSEQYF. The CDR3 DNA reads as TGCAGTGCTAGAGATGAAGGCCCTAGCGGGACTAGCGAGCAGTACTTC. The chain has TRBV20-1 and TRBJ2-7, with 9 nucleotides matching TRBD2. Trimming at V came to 0 bases and at J to 6 bases, leaving 12 bases not matched to a gene. Per the germline V gene, CDR1 is DFQATT and CDR2 is SNEGSKA (reference sequence). This CDR3 is built from 16 residues.

Comments on this clonotype: A read error may explain this, as a much larger clone is one base away. Given the absence of the conserved phenylalanine or tryptophan at the CDR3 end, a read error is likely. The genes are TRBV5-1 and TRBJ1-6; TRBD1 matches 11 bases. The germline CDR1 and CDR2 sequences are SGHRS and YFSETQ. The length of the CDR3 is 18 residues. J lost 1 base, V lost 2 bases, and 5 bases had no gene match. The CDR3 here is CASSLTGQGESYNSPLHL. In DNA form, the CDR3 reads TGCGCCAGCAGCTTAACGGGACAGGGGGAGTCCTATAATTCACCCCTCCACTTA.

As concerns this clonotype: A much larger clone sits a single nucleotide away, making a read error possible. The CDR3 DNA reads TGTGCCAGCGGCCCACTAGCCAAAAACATTCAGTACTTC. Its translation is CASGPLAKNIQYF. The V gene is TRBV27, the J gene TRBJ2-4; D unresolved. Germline CDR1 is MNHEY and CDR2 is SMNVEV (reference sequence). V gave up 8 bases and J gave up 0 bases, with 8 bases separating them. This CDR3 spans 13 amino acids.

The chain carries TRBV6-1 and TRBJ2-7; D unclear. Trimming removed 3 bases at V and 7 bases at J, with 16 bases between. CDR1 and CDR2 (germline): MNHNS, SASEGT. The CDR3 is 14 amino acids. CDR3 DNA sequence: TGTGCCAGCAGTGATCAAATGTGGGTGGAGGAGCAGTACTTC. Its translation is CASSDQMWVEEQYF.

A few counts support this clonotype. The chain recombines TRBV4-3 with TRBJ1-4; D is ambiguous. V was trimmed by 0 bases and J by 0 bases, leaving 11 bases between them. The CDR3 is 17 residues long. Germline CDR1 and CDR2: LGHNA and YSLEER. The CDR3 sequence: CASSQDASGATNEKLFF. CDR3 nucleotide sequence: TGCGCCAGCAGCCAAGACGCCAGTGGGGCAACTAATGAAAAACTGTTTTTT.

This clonotype has just a few counts. CDR3 bases: TGTGCCAGCAGTTTGCGGCAGGAGGTTGGGGAGACCCAGTACTTC. It codes for CASSLRQEVGETQYF. This chain links TRBV12-3 or TRBV12-4 with TRBJ2-5, with D maybe TRBD2 (5 bases). V lost 3 bases, J lost 5 bases, and 16 bases lay in between. This CDR3 spans 15 amino acids.

The chain is built from TRBV30 and TRBJ2-7, with 9 bases lining up with TRBD2. There are 14 residues in the CDR3. The V gene end was trimmed by 0 bases and the J gene end by 5 bases; junction bases not matched to a gene: 5. Germline V gene data show CDR1 as GTSNPN and CDR2 as SVGIG (reference sequence). Here the CDR3 DNA reads TGTGCCTGGAGTGTTCTAGCGGGGACCCACGAGCAGTACTTC. Amino acid sequence: CAWSVLAGTHEQYF.

The rearrangement links TRBV4-3 to TRBJ2-7; D gene unclear. The CDR3 contains 17 residues. V dropped 0 bases and J dropped 1 base, with 16 bases sitting between them. The germline CDR1 and CDR2 sequences are LGHNA and YSLEER. The CDR3 nucleotides read TGCGCCAGCAGCCAAGATTTTTCAGGAGCTGGGTCCTACGAGCAGTACTTC. This translates into CASSQDFSGAGSYEQYF.

This clonotype showed up just a few times. The chain uses TRBV7-6 and TRBJ1-1; unclear D gene. The CDR3 length is 13 residues. V was clipped by 0 bases and J by 3 bases, with 5 bases between them. In germline, CDR1 is SGHVS, CDR2 FNYEAQ. CDR3 protein: CASSLALYTEAFF. The CDR3 region has the DNA TGTGCCAGCAGCTTAGCGCTATACACTGAAGCTTTCTTT.

The chain has TRBV20-1 and TRBJ2-3; TRBD2 is a possible D gene (6 bases). Deletions cut 1 base from V and 6 bases from J, with 17 bases between. CDR1 is DFQATT and CDR2 is SNEGSKA in the germline V gene (reference sequence). The CDR3 is 15 amino acids. CDR3 sequence (DNA): TGCAGTGCTAGAGGTGGTACCCCCCGGGGGGATACGCAGTATTTT. Its translation is CSARGGTPRGDTQYF.

J is TRBJ1-6 and V is TRBV20-1; 10 bases are shared with TRBD1. The V gene end was trimmed by 5 bases and the J gene end by 6 bases; junction bases not matched to a gene: 4. The length of the CDR3 is 14 residues. Germline V gene lookup returns CDR1 DFQATT and CDR2 SNEGSKA (reference sequence). The CDR3 here is CSAPTGGTNSPLHF. CDR3 in DNA: TGCAGTGCTCCGACAGGGGGCACTAATTCACCCCTCCACTTT.

Many counts were recorded for this clonotype. The rearrangement links TRBV10-3 to TRBJ1-1, with 8 bases that match TRBD1. This CDR3 has 11 amino acids. The germline V gene encodes CDR1 ENHRY and CDR2 SYGVKD. J lost 9 bases, V lost 7 bases, and 4 bases had no gene match. The DNA of the CDR3 is TGTGCCATCACTGCAGGGGGCCAAGCTTTCTTT. Translated: CAITAGGQAFF.

On this clonotype itself: The junction shows a germline mismatch at one end, possibly a read error. The chain recombines TRBV4-3 with TRBJ2-3, with TRBD1 matching 9 bases. Germline values: CDR1 LGHNA, CDR2 YSLEER. The CDR3 consists of 17 residues. The CDR3: CARSPDPDRGGTDTQYF. CDR3 nucleotides: TGCGCCCGCAGCCCAGATCCCGACAGGGGGGGGACAGATACGCAGTATTTT.

The table lists this clonotype with many counts. The J gene is TRBJ1-1, the V gene TRBV5-1; no clear D. The V end was cut by 1 base, the J end by 2 bases, with 6 bases between. Germline CDR1 and CDR2: SGHRS and YFSETQ. This CDR3 comprises 13 residues. In nucleotides, the CDR3 is TGCGCCAGCAGCTTGAATATAAACACTGAAGCTTTCTTT. This gives the protein CASSLNINTEAFF.

V is TRBV5-4 and J is TRBJ2-1; 11 nucleotides align to TRBD2. The ends lost 0 bases at V and 14 bases at J; junction bases unmatched: 7. The germline gives CDR1 SGHNT, CDR2 YYREEE (reference sequence). The CDR3 is made up of 14 amino acids. The CDR3 here is CASSLDLAGGAEFF. Written as DNA, the CDR3 is TGTGCCAGCAGCTTGGATCTAGCGGGGGGAGCGGAGTTCTTC.

This sequence joins TRBV24-1 and TRBJ1-2; maybe TRBD1 (6 bases). The CDR3 runs 13 residues. The ends were cut back, 4 bases at V and 10 bases at J, with 15 bases in the middle. Per the germline V gene, CDR1 is KGHDR and CDR2 is SFDVKD. Written as DNA, the CDR3 is TGTGCCACCAGTGAAGTACTAGGGGGTACCTACACCTTC. Its protein is CATSEVLGGTYTF.